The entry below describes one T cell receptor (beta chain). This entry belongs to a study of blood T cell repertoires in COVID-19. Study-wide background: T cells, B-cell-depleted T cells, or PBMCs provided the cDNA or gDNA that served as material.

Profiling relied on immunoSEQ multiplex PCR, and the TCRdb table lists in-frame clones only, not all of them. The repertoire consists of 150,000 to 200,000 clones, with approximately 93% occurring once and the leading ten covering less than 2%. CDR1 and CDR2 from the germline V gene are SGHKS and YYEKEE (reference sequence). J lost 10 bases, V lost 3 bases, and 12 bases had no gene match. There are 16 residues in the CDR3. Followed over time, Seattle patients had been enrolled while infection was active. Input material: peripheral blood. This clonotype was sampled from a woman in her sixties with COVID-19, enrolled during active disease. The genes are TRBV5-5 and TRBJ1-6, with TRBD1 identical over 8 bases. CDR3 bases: TGTGCCAGCAGCTGGAATGCACAGGGGGTAGGATCACCCCTCCACTTT. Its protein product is CASSWNAQGVGSPLHF.